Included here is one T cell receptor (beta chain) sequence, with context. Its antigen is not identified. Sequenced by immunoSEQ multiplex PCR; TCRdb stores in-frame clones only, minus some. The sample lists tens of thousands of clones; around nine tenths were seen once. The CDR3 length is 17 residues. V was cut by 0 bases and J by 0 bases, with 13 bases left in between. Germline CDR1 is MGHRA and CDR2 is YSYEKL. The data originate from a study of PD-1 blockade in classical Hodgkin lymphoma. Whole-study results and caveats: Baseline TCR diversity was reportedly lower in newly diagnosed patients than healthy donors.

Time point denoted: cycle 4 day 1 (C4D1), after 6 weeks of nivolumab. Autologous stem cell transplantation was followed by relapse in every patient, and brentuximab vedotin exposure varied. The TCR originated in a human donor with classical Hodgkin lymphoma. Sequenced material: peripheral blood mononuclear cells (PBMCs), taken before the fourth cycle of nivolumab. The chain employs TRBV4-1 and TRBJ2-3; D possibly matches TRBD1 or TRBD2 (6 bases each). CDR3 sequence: CASSQEGWGASTDTQYF. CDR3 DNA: TGCGCCAGCAGCCAAGAAGGGTGGGGGGCTAGCACAGATACGCAGTATTTT.